This T cell receptor beta chain was sequenced during a study of regulatory T cells in long-lasting Graves disease. Time point meaning: newly diagnosed GD, antithyroid drugs for less than 3 months. PBMC RNA served as the TCR library source. The CDR3 has 13 amino acids. Germline lookup yields CDR1 SGHRS and CDR2 YFSETQ. V was shortened by 2 bases and J by 10 bases, with 13 bases between the two germline ends. Whole-study findings and limits: Persistent disease preferred TRBV28, TRBJ1-2 and TRBJ2-5; new disease, TRBV20-1 and TRBJ2-1.

The TCR beta library used iRepertoire HTBI primers with Arm-PCR amplification of CDR3. TCRdb itself ran the multiplex PCR reads through MiXCR, one entry per CDR3 protein. The sample yields about 500,000 distinct CDR3 sequences, 16% seen once. This clonotype was observed a handful of times. Its antigen is unidentified. Another study also made use of these data, one on T cells in Graves' hyperthyroidism and ophthalmopathy.

The TCR comes from a man between 35 and 55 years old with Graves disease. This specimen consisted of peripheral blood mononuclear cells (PBMCs), obtained at new diagnosis, from a patient treated with antithyroid drugs. The chain joins TRBV5-1 to TRBJ2-1; D tentatively reads TRBD1 or TRBD2 (6 bases each). CDR3 nucleotides: TGCGCCAGCAGCTTCCCGGGGGCTAGGGAGCAGTTCTTC. This gives the protein CASSFPGAREQFF.